This T cell receptor (beta chain) is drawn from a study of CD8 T cells in ankylosing spondylitis. Study results and limitations: Characteristic, it appeared, of ankylosing spondylitis blood was a TCR beta motif of roughly eight highly homologous variants.

The sample holds a few counts of this clonotype. Its specificity is not known. Germline CDR1 and CDR2: MDHEN and SYDVKM. The CDR3 has 15 residues. V was shortened by 7 bases and J by 8 bases, with 21 bases between the two germline ends. Each CDR3 protein gets one entry after TCRdb re-called the 5' RACE reads with MiXCR. The sample gives 470,000 or so distinct CDR3 sequences, about 25% of which show up once; 0.89% is in the top ten. This TCR was recovered from a male donor with ankylosing spondylitis. The chain joins TRBV28 to TRBJ2-1; TRBD2 is a possible D gene (5 bases). Sequenced: blood, either unsorted or a sorted T cell fraction (not recorded which). DNA of the CDR3: TGTGCCAGCACCCCAGGAGAGGGTTCTGGGCATGAGCAGTTCTTC. Protein sequence: CASTPGEGSGHEQFF. Supplemented by reference TRBV28 and TRBJ2-1, the full variable domain reads DVKVTQSSRYLVKRTGEKVFLECVQDMDHENMFWYRQDPGLGLRLIYFSYDVKMKEKGDIPEGYSVSREKKERFSLILESASTNQTSMYLCASTPGEGSGHEQFFGPGTRLTVL.